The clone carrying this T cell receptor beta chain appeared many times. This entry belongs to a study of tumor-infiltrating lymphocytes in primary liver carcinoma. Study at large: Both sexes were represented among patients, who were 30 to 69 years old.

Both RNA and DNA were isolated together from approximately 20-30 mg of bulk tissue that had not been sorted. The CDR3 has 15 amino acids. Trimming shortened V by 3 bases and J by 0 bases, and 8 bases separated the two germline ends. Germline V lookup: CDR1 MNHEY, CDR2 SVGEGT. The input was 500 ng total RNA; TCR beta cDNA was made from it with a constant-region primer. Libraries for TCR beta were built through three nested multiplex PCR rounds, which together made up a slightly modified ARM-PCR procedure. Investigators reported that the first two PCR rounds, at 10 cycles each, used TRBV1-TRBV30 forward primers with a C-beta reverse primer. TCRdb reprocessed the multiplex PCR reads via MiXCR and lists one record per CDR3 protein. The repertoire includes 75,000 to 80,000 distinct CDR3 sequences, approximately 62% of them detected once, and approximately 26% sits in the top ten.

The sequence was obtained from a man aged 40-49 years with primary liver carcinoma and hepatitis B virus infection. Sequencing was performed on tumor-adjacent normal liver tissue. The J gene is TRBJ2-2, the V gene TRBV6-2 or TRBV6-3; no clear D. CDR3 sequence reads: CASSYTPANTGELFF. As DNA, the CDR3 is TGTGCCAGCAGTTATACACCTGCGAACACCGGGGAGCTGTTTTTT.